This T cell receptor (beta chain) was sequenced for a study of shared clonotypes between healthy human individuals. Each cell subset's genomic DNA was divided evenly among several immunoSEQ plates. Generated by immunoSEQ multiplex PCR, the TCRdb table keeps only in-frame clones and is missing some. The data contain 450,000 to 550,000 clones, more than 65% of them singletons. Study-level findings and limits: Depth of sequencing was expected to influence donor clonotype sharing.

A word on this clone: Antigen unknown.

Donors had no recently reported acute infections or vaccinations and were HIV-negative. The germline gives CDR1 ENHRY, CDR2 SYGVKD. Trimming removed 1 base at V and 3 bases at J, with 10 bases between. This CDR3 is 15 amino acids long. The J gene is TRBJ2-1, the V gene TRBV10-3, with D perhaps TRBD2 (6 bases). This clonotype originated in a woman between 40 and 55 years old in good health. Some clones in this sample may be carry-over from other donors' samples. Sequencing input: PBMCs. CDR3 amino acids: CAISELDSGYNEQFF. CDR3 sequence (DNA): TGTGCCATCAGTGAGTTAGATAGCGGCTACAATGAGCAGTTCTTC.